A selection of T cell receptor beta chains follows, all from one sample in a study of OX40 agonist ivuxolimab in advanced cancers. Some clones are missing from TCRdb's copy, which holds only in-frame ones; the method was immunoSEQ multiplex PCR. The data contain about 36,000 clones, 70% to 80% of them singletons. The sample here was CD4+ or CD8+ T cells sorted from blood, taken in a trial of the OX40 agonist ivuxolimab. These receptors were obtained from an adult with an advanced solid tumor such as melanoma, head and neck, liver or kidney cancer. The CDR3 runs from the conserved cysteine through the conserved F or W. The D gene is left open where the match is weak. Part of the rows lack a size; the others show once, few, many or a class for expanded clones.

clone size	V gene	D gene	J gene	CDR3 protein	CDR3 DNA
NA	TRBV7-9	TRBD2	TRBJ2-3	CASSSLAGLRKDTQYF	TGTGCCAGCAGCTCGCTAGCGGGACTAAGGAAGGATACGCAGTATTTT
NA	TRBV2	NA	TRBJ2-1	CASSESFSSYNEQFF	TGTGCCAGCAGTGAAAGCTTTAGCTCCTACAATGAGCAGTTCTTC
NA	TRBV6-5	NA	TRBJ2-1	CASSYSSGSRHEQFF	TGTGCCAGCAGTTACTCCAGCGGGTCGCGGCATGAGCAGTTCTTC
NA	TRBV4-1	NA	TRBJ2-7	CASSQALGAAYEQYF	TGCGCCAGCAGCCAAGCGCTAGGGGCGGCCTACGAGCAGTACTTC
NA	TRBV28	NA	TRBJ2-2	CASSFGGYNTGELFF	TGTGCCAGCAGTTTCGGAGGGTACAACACCGGGGAGCTGTTTTTT
NA	TRBV9	NA	TRBJ2-1	CASSVWGTSYNEQFF	TGTGCCAGCAGCGTGTGGGGGACATCGTACAATGAGCAGTTCTTC
once	TRBV28	NA	TRBJ2-1	CASSLVAAVEQFF	TGTGCCAGCAGTTTGGTCGCGGCGGTTGAGCAGTTCTTC
NA	TRBV7-2	NA	TRBJ2-3	CASTDGSTDTQYF	TGTGCCAGCACAGATGGGAGTACAGATACGCAGTATTTT
NA	TRBV28	NA	TRBJ2-7	CASSLRESSYEQYF	TGTGCCAGCAGTTTACGGGAGAGCTCCTACGAGCAGTACTTC
NA	TRBV13	NA	TRBJ2-7	CASSASGIPRNEQYF	TGTGCCAGCAGCGCTTCCGGGATTCCGAGGAACGAGCAGTACTTC
NA	TRBV7-9	TRBD2	TRBJ2-5	CASSSTLAGGPQETQYF	TGTGCCAGCAGCTCGACTCTAGCGGGAGGGCCCCAAGAGACCCAGTACTTC
NA	TRBV2	TRBD1	TRBJ1-3	CASSESTGGSGNTIYF	TGTGCCAGCAGTGAATCGACAGGGGGCAGTGGAAACACCATATATTTT
NA	TRBV2	TRBD2	TRBJ2-3	CASMRELAGFTDTQYF	TGTGCCAGCATGAGGGAACTAGCGGGATTCACAGATACGCAGTATTTT
few	TRBV9	NA	TRBJ2-7	CASSGRDPRGEQYF	TGTGCCAGCAGCGGCCGGGACCCTAGGGGCGAGCAGTACTTC
NA	TRBV6-6	TRBD1	TRBJ1-5	CASSSGQGAHQPQHF	TGTGCCAGCAGCTCGGGACAGGGGGCCCATCAGCCCCAGCATTTT
NA	TRBV2	NA	TRBJ2-7	CASSERGISYEQYF	TGTGCCAGCAGTGAGCGAGGGATCTCCTACGAGCAGTACTTC
few	TRBV5-4	NA	TRBJ2-5	CASSLIAVQQETQYF	TGTGCCAGCAGCTTGATCGCTGTGCAACAAGAGACCCAGTACTTC
NA	TRBV7-9	NA	TRBJ2-1	CASSLVPGEQFF	TGTGCCAGCAGCTTAGTTCCTGGCGAGCAGTTCTTC
NA	TRBV9	NA	TRBJ2-3	CASSVVGSTDTQYF	TGTGCCAGCAGCGTAGTGGGTAGCACAGATACGCAGTATTTT
many	TRBV27	TRBD2	TRBJ2-1	CASSEPGLAGYNEQFF	TGTGCCAGCAGTGAACCGGGACTAGCGGGCTACAATGAGCAGTTCTTC
NA	TRBV27	NA	TRBJ2-7	CASSLSKGSSYEQYF	TGTGCCAGCAGTTTATCAAAGGGGAGCTCCTACGAGCAGTACTTC
NA	TRBV6-1	NA	TRBJ1-2	CASSEWGSLDYGYTF	TGTGCCAGCAGTGAGTGGGGGAGTTTAGATTATGGCTACACCTTC
NA	TRBV6-6	NA	TRBJ1-2	CASSYSQGPNYGYTF	TGTGCCAGCAGTTACTCTCAGGGACCTAACTATGGCTACACCTTC
NA	TRBV9	TRBD2	TRBJ2-3	CASSVDSGGTTDTQYF	TGTGCCAGCAGCGTAGATAGCGGGGGAACCACAGATACGCAGTATTTT
few	TRBV4-1	NA	TRBJ1-2	CASSQGNGYTF	TGCGCCAGCAGCCAGGGTAATGGCTACACCTTC
few	TRBV5-4	TRBD2	TRBJ2-1	CASSLFRGAGGHEQFF	TGTGCCAGCAGCTTGTTCCGGGGAGCGGGAGGACATGAGCAGTTCTTC
NA	TRBV28	NA	TRBJ1-6	CASSLGDGRNSPLHF	TGTGCCAGCAGCTTAGGCGACGGACGTAATTCACCCCTCCACTTT
once	TRBV28	NA	TRBJ2-1	CASSFLGIGYNEQFF	TGTGCCAGCAGTTTCTTGGGAATAGGTTACAATGAGCAGTTCTTC
NA	TRBV6-6	NA	TRBJ1-4	CASSENGPTLNEKLFF	TGTGCCAGCAGCGAAAACGGACCAACCCTTAATGAAAAACTGTTTTTT
NA	TRBV14	NA	TRBJ2-2	CASSQEVPQATGELFF	TGTGCCAGCAGCCAAGAAGTACCTCAAGCCACCGGGGAGCTGTTTTTT
medium-sized	TRBV10-2	TRBD2	TRBJ2-7	CASSDEAGETLAGGYEQYF	TGCGCCAGCAGTGATGAGGCGGGTGAAACTTTAGCGGGAGGCTACGAGCAGTACTTC
NA	TRBV28	NA	TRBJ1-1	CASRSNMNTEAFF	TGTGCCAGCAGATCAAACATGAACACTGAAGCTTTCTTT
NA	TRBV9	TRBD1	TRBJ2-2	CASSAGTATDTGELFF	TGTGCCAGCAGCGCCGGGACAGCGACAGACACCGGGGAGCTGTTTTTT
NA	TRBV5-1	TRBD1	TRBJ2-1	CASSPGTAVTYNEQFF	TGCGCCAGCAGCCCGGGGACAGCTGTAACCTACAATGAGCAGTTCTTC
NA	TRBV7-8	TRBD1	TRBJ1-4	CASSLGTDNEKLFF	TGTGCCAGCAGCTTGGGGACAGATAATGAAAAACTGTTTTTT
NA	TRBV19	NA	TRBJ2-6	CASSVQMKSQSRANVLTF	TGTGCCAGTAGTGTACAAATGAAATCACAAAGTCGGGCCAACGTCCTGACTTTC
NA	TRBV28	TRBD1	TRBJ2-7	CASSHRSFDGTGAFYEQYF	TGTGCCAGCAGTCACCGAAGTTTCGACGGGACAGGAGCGTTCTACGAGCAGTACTTC